These T cell receptor beta chains were read from a single sample in a study of blood T cell repertoires in COVID-19. Assay: immunoSEQ multiplex PCR; the TCRdb copy retains only in-frame clones and omits some. The sample includes under 200,000 clones, 80% to 85% of them seen just once. Sequencing was performed on peripheral blood. The receptors were gathered from a woman aged 65 to 85 with COVID-19, enrolled during active disease. CDR3s include the opening cysteine and the closing phenylalanine or tryptophan.

CDR3 protein	V gene	J gene
CASSFRLAGGRDEQFF	TRBV3-1/TRBV3-2	TRBJ2-1
CATSDQGQAHF	TRBV24-1	TRBJ1-2
CASSGGGAVNEQFF	TRBV6-2/TRBV6-3	TRBJ2-1
CATSDFTSGVSDTQYF	TRBV24-1	TRBJ2-3
CASSLDSSGRPYEQYF	TRBV5-1	TRBJ2-7
CSASAGLAGEGETQYF	TRBV20-1	TRBJ2-5
CASTSDRGLHNEQFF	TRBV7-2	TRBJ2-1
CASNLGHMNTGELFF	TRBV27	TRBJ2-2
CASSDWDRGGTGELFF	TRBV6-1	TRBJ2-2
CASSQGPMNTEAFF	TRBV18	TRBJ1-1
CASSLDRNTGELFF	TRBV5-4	TRBJ2-2
CASSFRQGRPKWSPLHF	TRBV27	TRBJ1-6
CASSARTGGGYNEQFF	TRBV6-1	TRBJ2-1
CASSPRAPWGYTF	TRBV6-5	TRBJ1-2
CASSLEQGVNEQFF	TRBV7-9	TRBJ2-1
CASSQGLKTGELFF	TRBV14	TRBJ2-2
CASRSPGGSGSPLHF	TRBV6-6	TRBJ1-6
CASSVREQFF	TRBV7-2	TRBJ2-1
CASSQADNLRLEQYF	TRBV14	TRBJ2-7
CASSLRPGVGSYNEQFF	TRBV5-1	TRBJ2-1
CASSGETQYF	TRBV28	TRBJ2-5
CASRMGLAGETGELFF	TRBV28	TRBJ2-2
CASSERNEQFF	TRBV2	TRBJ2-1
CASSSRKPSGNTIYF	TRBV19	TRBJ1-3
CASSLTRIYHEQYF	TRBV5-5	TRBJ2-7
CASWTGATEAFF	TRBV27	TRBJ1-1
CASSFTSGGYNEQFF	TRBV4-1	TRBJ2-1
CSASHRVALAKNIQYF	TRBV20-1	TRBJ2-4
CASSLDRDTQYF	TRBV11-2	TRBJ2-3
CASSYYPHGQGGYTF	TRBV6-5	TRBJ1-2
CASKRLPGANVLTF	TRBV19	TRBJ2-6
CASSDQARLPYNEQFF	TRBV19	TRBJ2-1
CASSPLTGGTEAFF	TRBV5-4	TRBJ1-1
CSVPIAGGSYEQYF	TRBV29-1	TRBJ2-7
CAWSGEAGLGGEAFF	TRBV30	TRBJ1-1
CASKFGPSSEAFF	TRBV12-3/TRBV12-4	TRBJ1-1
CASSPGTGGRRDTEAFF	TRBV18	TRBJ1-1
CASSPAAAENQPQHF	TRBV18	TRBJ1-5
CASQLVVAELNIYEQYF	TRBV7-9	TRBJ2-7
CASSFRVGRAETGELFF	TRBV5-4	TRBJ2-2
CASSPSGTVEKLFF	TRBV18	TRBJ1-4
CASRANWASLETQYF	TRBV19	TRBJ2-5
CASRGRPGIDSTQYF	TRBV5-1	TRBJ2-3
CASSLVARGGRETQYF	TRBV7-3	TRBJ2-5
CASSLGGGNTEAFF	TRBV3-1/TRBV3-2	TRBJ1-1
CASRVTGMPGYTF	TRBV6-5	TRBJ1-2
CASGESGSYNEQFF	TRBV19	TRBJ2-1
CASSLAQGLLEKLFF	TRBV5-1	TRBJ1-4
CAIGTGGQFF	TRBV10-3	TRBJ2-1
CASSRLLTGGAEEQYF	TRBV5-6	TRBJ2-7
CASSVYHRVLADSPLHF	TRBV9	TRBJ1-6
CASSEGLSNTGELFF	TRBV6-1	TRBJ2-2
CASSQELSTNYGYTF	TRBV4-1	TRBJ1-2
CATSLNTEAFF	TRBV15	TRBJ1-1
CSVEWRSTRAGANVLTF	TRBV29-1	TRBJ2-6
CASSIDPLSNQPQHF	TRBV19	TRBJ1-5